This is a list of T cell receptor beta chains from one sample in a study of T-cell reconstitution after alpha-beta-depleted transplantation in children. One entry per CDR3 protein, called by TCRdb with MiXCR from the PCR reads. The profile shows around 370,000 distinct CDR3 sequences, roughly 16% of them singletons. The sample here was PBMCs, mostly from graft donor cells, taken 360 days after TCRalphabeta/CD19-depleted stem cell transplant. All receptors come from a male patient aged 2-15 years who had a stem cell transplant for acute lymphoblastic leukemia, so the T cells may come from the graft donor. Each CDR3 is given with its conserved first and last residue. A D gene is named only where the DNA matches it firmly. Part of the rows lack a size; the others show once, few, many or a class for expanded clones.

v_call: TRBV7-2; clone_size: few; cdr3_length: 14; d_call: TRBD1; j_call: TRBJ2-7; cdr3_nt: TGTGCCAGCAGCAAGGACAGGGGGACGATCGAGCAGTACTTC; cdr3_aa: CASSKDRGTIEQYF
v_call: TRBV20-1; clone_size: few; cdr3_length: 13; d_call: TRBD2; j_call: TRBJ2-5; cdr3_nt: TGCAGTGCTCCGGGACTAGGCACTGAGACCCAGTACTTC; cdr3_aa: CSAPGLGTETQYF
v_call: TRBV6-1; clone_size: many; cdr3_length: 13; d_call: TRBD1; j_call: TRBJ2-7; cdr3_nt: TGTGCCAGCGGAGACAGGGGGACCTACGAGCAGTACTTC; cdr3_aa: CASGDRGTYEQYF
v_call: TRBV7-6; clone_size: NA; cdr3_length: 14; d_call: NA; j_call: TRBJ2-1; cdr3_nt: TGTGCCAGCAGCCTACTAGTAGGGACCCCCGAGCAGTTCTTC; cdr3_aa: CASSLLVGTPEQFF
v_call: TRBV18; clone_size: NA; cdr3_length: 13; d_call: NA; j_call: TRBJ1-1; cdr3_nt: TGTGCCAGCTCACCGGGGGTGAACACTGAAGCTTTCTTT; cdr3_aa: CASSPGVNTEAFF
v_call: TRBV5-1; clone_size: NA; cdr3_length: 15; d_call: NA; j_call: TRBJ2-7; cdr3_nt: TGCGCCAGCAGCTTGGGCGGGGTCCCTGCCTACGAGCAGTACTTC; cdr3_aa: CASSLGGVPAYEQYF
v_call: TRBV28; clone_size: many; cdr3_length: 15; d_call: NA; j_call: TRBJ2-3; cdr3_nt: TGTGCCAGCAGTTTGATAGGGGCCGGAACAGATACGCAGTATTTT; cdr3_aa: CASSLIGAGTDTQYF
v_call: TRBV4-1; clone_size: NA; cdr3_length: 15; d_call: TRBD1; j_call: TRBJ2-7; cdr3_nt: TGCGCCAGCAGCCAAGTACAGACAGGGAACTACGAGCAGTACTTC; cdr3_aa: CASSQVQTGNYEQYF
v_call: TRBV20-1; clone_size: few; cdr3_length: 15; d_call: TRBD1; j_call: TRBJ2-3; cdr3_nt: TGCAGTGCTCCACCGGACAGGGTCCCTTACGATACGCAGTATTTT; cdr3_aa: CSAPPDRVPYDTQYF
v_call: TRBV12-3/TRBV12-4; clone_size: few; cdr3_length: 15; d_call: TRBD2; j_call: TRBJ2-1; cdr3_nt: TGTGCCAGCAGCCGGACTAGCGGTCTTTACAATGAGCAGTTCTTC; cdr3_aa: CASSRTSGLYNEQFF
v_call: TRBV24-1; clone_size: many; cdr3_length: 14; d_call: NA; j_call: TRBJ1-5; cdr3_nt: TGTGCCACCAGTGCCCGGACAGTCAATCAGCCCCAGCATTTT; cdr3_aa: CATSARTVNQPQHF
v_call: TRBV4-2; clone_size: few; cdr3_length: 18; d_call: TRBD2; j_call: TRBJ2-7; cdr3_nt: TGTGCCAGCAGCCAAGCCCTTCAAGCGGGACTAGTGTCATACGAGCAGTACTTC; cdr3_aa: CASSQALQAGLVSYEQYF
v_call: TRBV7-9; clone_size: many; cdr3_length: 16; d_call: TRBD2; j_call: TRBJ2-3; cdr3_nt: TGTGCCAGCAGCCCCGGACTAGCGGGAGTTACAGATACGCAGTATTTT; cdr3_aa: CASSPGLAGVTDTQYF
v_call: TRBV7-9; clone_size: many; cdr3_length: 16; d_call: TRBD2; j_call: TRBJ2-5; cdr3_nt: TGTGCCAGCAGCCCTTGGACTAGCGGGATCCAAGAGACCCAGTACTTC; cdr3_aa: CASSPWTSGIQETQYF
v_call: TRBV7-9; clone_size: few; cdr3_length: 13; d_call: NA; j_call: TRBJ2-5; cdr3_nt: TGTGCCAGCAGCGATAGGGGGGGGGAGACCCAGTACTTC; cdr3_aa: CASSDRGGETQYF
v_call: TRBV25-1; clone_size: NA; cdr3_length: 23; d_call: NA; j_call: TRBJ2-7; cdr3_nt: TGTGCCAGCAGTGGGTACAGGGGACTAACTGCCGGGACTAGTTTTTACTTTCGGTACGAGCAGTACTTC; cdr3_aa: CASSGYRGLTAGTSFYFRYEQYF
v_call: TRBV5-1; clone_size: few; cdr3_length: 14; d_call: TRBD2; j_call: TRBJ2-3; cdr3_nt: TGCGCCAGCAGCATTAGCGGGAGGCCAGATACGCAGTATTTT; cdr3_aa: CASSISGRPDTQYF
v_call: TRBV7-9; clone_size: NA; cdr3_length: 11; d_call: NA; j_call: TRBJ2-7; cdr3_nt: TGTGCCAGCACCCAAATTTCCGAGCAGTACTTC; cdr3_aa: CASTQISEQYF
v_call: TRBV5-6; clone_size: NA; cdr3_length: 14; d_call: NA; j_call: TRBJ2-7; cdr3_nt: TGTGCCAGCAGCTTGGTGCAGGACCAGTACGAGCAGTACTTC; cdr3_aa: CASSLVQDQYEQYF
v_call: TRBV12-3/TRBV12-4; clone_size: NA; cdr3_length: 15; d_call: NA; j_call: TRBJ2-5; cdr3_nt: TGTGCCAGCAGTTCGACTGGACCGTGGGGAGAGACCCAGTACTTC; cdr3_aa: CASSSTGPWGETQYF
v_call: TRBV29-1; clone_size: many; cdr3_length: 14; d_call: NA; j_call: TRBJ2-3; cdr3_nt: TGCAGCGTTGTAGTCCGCGCTAGTAGTGGTACGCAGTATTTT; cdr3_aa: CSVVVRASSGTQYF
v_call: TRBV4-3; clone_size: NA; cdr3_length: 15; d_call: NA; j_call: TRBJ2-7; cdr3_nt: TGCGCCAGCAGCCGAGAAGCCTCGACAGTCTACGAGCAGTACTTC; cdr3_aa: CASSREASTVYEQYF
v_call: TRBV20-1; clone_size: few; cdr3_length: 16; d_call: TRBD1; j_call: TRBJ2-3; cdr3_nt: TGCAGTGCTAGAGATTATTGGACAGGGATCACAGATACGCAGTATTTT; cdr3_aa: CSARDYWTGITDTQYF
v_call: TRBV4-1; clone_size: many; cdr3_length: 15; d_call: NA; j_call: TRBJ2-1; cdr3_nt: TGCGCCAGCAGCCCAGAGTGGGGGTTCTACAATGAGCAGTTCTTC; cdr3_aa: CASSPEWGFYNEQFF
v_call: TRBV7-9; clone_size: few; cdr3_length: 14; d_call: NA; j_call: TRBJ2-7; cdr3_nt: TGTGCCAGCAGCTTAGTAGACGGGATCGGGGAGCAGTACTTC; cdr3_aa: CASSLVDGIGEQYF
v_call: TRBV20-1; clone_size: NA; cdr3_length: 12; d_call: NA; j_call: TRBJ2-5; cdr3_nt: TGCAGTGCTAGACTCCCCTTAAAGACCCAGTACTTC; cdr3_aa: CSARLPLKTQYF
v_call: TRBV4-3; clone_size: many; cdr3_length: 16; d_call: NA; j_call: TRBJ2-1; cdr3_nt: TGCGCCAGCAGCCAAGTAACCGGCAGACCCTACAATGAGCAGTTCTTC; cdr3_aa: CASSQVTGRPYNEQFF
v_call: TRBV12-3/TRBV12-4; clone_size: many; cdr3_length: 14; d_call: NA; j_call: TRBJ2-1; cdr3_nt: TGTGCCAGCAGTTTGGGCGATACCTACAATGAGCAGTTCTTC; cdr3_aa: CASSLGDTYNEQFF
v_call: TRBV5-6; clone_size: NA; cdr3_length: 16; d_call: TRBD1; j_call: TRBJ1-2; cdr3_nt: TGTGCCAGCAGCTTGGGGACAGGGGCCATCCCCTATGGCTACACCTTC; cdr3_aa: CASSLGTGAIPYGYTF
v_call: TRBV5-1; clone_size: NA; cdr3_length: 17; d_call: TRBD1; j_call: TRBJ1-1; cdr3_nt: TGCGCCAGCAGCTTCAGACAGGGGGCTCGAGGAAACACTGAAGCTTTCTTT; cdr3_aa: CASSFRQGARGNTEAFF
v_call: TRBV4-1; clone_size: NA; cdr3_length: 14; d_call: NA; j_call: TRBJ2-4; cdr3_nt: TGCGCCAGCAGCCCGGAACTAGCCAAAAACATTCAGTACTTC; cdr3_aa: CASSPELAKNIQYF
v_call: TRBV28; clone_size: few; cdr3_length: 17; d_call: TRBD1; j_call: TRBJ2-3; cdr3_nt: TGTGCCAGCAGCCCGGGGACAGACCTTACATTCACAGATACGCAGTATTTT; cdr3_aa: CASSPGTDLTFTDTQYF
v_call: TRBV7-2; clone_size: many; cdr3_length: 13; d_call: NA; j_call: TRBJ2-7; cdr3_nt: TGTGCCAGCAGCTTTGGGGAAACCTCCGAGCAGTACTTC; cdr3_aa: CASSFGETSEQYF
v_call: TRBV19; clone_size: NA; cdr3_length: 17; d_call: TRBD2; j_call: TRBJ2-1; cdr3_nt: TGTGCCAGTAGTAGCGTCCCCCCGGGACTAGCAGGCAATGAGCAGTTCTTC; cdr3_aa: CASSSVPPGLAGNEQFF
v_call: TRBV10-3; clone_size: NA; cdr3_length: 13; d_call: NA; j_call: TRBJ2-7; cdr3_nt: TGTGCCATCAGAGACAGCTCATCCTACGAGCAGTACTTC; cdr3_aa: CAIRDSSSYEQYF
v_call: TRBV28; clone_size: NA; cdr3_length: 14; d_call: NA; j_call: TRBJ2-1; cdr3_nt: TGTGCCAGCAGTCTAAGACAGGGAGGGCATGAGCAGTTCTTC; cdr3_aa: CASSLRQGGHEQFF
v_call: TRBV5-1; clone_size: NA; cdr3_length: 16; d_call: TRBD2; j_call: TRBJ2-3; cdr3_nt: TGCGCCAGCAGCCCGTGGACTAGCGGGAGGGAGGATACGCAGTATTTT; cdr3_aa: CASSPWTSGREDTQYF
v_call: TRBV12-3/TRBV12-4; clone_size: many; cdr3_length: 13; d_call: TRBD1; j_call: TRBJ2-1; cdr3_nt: TGTGCCAGCAGTGACAGGGGGCCCAATGAGCAGTTCTTC; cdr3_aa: CASSDRGPNEQFF
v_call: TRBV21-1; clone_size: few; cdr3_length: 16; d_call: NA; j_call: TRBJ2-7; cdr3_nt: TGTGCCAGCAGCAATTCCAGAATGCAGGGGGTCTACGAGCAGTACTTC; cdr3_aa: CASSNSRMQGVYEQYF
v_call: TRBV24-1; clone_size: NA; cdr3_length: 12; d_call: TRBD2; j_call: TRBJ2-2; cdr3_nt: TGTGCCACCGCGGGGGGCGTCGGGGAGCTGTTTTTT; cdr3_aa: CATAGGVGELFF
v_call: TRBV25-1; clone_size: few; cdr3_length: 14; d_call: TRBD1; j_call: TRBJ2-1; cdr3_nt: TGTGCCAGCGGTATCGGACAGGGATACAATGAGCAGTTCTTC; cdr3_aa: CASGIGQGYNEQFF
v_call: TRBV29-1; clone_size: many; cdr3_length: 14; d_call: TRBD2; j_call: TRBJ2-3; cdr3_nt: TGCAGCGTTCCGGCTAGCGGGGGCACAGATACGCAGTATTTT; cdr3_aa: CSVPASGGTDTQYF
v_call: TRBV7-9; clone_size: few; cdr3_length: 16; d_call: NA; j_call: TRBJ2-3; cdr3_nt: TGTGCCAGCAGCTTAGGGGGACAAGTACCCACAGATACGCAGTATTTT; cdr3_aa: CASSLGGQVPTDTQYF
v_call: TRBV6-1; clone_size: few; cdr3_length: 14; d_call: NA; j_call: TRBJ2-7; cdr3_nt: TGTGCCAGCTTCTACCGGGTATGCAGCTACGAGCAGTACTTC; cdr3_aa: CASFYRVCSYEQYF
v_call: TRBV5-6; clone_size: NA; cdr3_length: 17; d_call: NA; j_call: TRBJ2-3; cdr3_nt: TGTGCCAGCAGCTTTACCTTTCTGGGCCCAGCAGCAGATACGCAGTATTTT; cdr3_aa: CASSFTFLGPAADTQYF
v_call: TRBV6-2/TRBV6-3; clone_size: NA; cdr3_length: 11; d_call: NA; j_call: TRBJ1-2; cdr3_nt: TGTGCCAGCAGTTACCCCGATGGCTACACCTTC; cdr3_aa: CASSYPDGYTF
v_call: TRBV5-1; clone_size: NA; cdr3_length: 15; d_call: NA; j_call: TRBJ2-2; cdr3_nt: TGCGCCAGCGGAACCTCTAGCACGAACACCGGGGAGCTGTTTTTT; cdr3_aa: CASGTSSTNTGELFF
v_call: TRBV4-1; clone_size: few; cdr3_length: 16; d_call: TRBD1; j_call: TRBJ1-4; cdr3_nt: TGCGCCAGCAGCCACCCAAGAGGACAGGGAGGGGAAAAACTGTTTTTT; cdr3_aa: CASSHPRGQGGEKLFF
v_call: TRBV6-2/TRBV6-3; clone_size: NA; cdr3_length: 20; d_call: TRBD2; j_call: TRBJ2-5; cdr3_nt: TGTGCCAGCAGTTACGGCCGTATTGCACCGCAGGGAGGGGTAGGAGAGACCCAGTACTTC; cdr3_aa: CASSYGRIAPQGGVGETQYF
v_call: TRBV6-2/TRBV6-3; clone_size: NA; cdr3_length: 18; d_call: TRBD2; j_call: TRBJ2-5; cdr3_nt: TGTGCCAGCAGAAGCCTGGACAGGGCTAGCGGGAGAGGAGAGACCCAGTACTTC; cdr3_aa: CASRSLDRASGRGETQYF
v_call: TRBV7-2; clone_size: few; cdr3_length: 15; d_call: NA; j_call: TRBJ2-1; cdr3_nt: TGTGCCAGCAGCTTAGCCTTTGCGGCCTACAATGAGCAGTTCTTC; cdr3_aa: CASSLAFAAYNEQFF
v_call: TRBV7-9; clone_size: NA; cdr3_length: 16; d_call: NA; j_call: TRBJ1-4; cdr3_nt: TGTGCCAGCAGCTTAGTTACAGGGATGGATGCGGAAAAACTGTTTTTT; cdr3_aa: CASSLVTGMDAEKLFF
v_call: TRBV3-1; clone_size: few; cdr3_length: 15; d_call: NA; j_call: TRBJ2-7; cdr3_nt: TGTGCCAGCAGCCAACATGGGAGATGGTTCTACGAGCAGTACTTC; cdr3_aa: CASSQHGRWFYEQYF
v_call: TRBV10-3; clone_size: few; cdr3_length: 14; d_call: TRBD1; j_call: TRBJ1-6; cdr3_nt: TGTGCCATCAGACCAGGACAGGATAATTCACCCCTCCACTTT; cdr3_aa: CAIRPGQDNSPLHF
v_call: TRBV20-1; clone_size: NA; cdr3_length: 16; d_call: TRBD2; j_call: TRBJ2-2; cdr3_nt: TGCAGTGCTAGAGCTCCGGGACTAGCGTTTACCGGGGAGCTGTTTTTT; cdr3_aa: CSARAPGLAFTGELFF
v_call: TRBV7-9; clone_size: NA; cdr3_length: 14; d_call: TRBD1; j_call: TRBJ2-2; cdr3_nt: TGTGCCAGCAGCTTTACAGGGGGCTACGGGGAGCTGTTTTTT; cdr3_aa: CASSFTGGYGELFF
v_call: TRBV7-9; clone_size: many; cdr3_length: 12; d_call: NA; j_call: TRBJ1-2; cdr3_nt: TGTGCCAGCAGCTTAAGTGACTATGGCTACACCTTC; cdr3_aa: CASSLSDYGYTF